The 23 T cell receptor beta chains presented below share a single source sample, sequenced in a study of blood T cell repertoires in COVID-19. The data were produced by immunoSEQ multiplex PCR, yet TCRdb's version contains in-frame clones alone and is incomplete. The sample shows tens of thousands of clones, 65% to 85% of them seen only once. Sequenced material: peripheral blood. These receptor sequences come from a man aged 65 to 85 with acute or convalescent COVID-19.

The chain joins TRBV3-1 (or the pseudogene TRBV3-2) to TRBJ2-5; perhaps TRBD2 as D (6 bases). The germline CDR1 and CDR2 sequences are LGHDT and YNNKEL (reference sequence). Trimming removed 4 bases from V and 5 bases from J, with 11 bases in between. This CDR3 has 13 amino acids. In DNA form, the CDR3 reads TGTGCCAGCAGCCGCGGGGCAGGGGAGACCCAGTACTTC. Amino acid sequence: CASSRGAGETQYF.

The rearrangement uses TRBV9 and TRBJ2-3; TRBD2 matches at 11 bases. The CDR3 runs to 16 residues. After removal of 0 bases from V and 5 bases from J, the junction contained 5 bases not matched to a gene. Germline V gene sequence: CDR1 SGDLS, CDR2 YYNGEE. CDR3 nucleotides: TGTGCCAGCAGCGTAGATTTAGCGGGGGGGATAGATACGCAGTATTTT. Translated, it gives CASSVDLAGGIDTQYF. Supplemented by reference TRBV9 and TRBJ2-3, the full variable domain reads DSGVTQTPKHLITATGQRVTLRCSPRSGDLSVYWYQQSLDQGLQFLIQYYNGEERAKGNILERFSAQQFPDLHSELNLSSLELGDSALYFCASSVDLAGGIDTQYFGPGTRLTVL.

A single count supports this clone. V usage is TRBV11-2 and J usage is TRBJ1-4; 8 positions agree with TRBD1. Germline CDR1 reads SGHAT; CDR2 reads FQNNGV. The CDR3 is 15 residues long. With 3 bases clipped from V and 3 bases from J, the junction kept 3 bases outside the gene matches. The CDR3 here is CASSFQGASNEKLFF. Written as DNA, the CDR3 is TGTGCCAGCAGCTTCCAGGGGGCGTCTAATGAAAAACTGTTTTTT.

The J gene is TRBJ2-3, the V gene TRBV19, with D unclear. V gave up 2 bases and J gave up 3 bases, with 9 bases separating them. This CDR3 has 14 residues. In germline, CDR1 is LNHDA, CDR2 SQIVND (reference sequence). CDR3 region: CASSISQNTDTQYF. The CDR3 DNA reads TGTGCCAGTAGTATATCGCAGAATACAGATACGCAGTATTTT.

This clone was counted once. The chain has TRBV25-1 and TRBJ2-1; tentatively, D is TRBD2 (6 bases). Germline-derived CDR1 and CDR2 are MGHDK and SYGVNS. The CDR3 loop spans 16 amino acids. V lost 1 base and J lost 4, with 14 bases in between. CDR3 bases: TGTGCCAGCAGTGAATCGGGGAGGCTGAGTTACAATGAGCAGTTCTTC. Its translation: CASSESGRLSYNEQFF.

The CDR3 region is CASSYDKTYGYTF. CDR3 bases: TGTGCCAGCAGTTACGACAAGACCTATGGCTACACCTTC. The chain carries TRBV6-5 and TRBJ1-2; D is unclear. Germline CDR1 and CDR2: MNHEY and SVGAGI. V was trimmed by 2 bases and J by 4 bases, leaving 8 bases between them. The CDR3 is made up of 13 amino acids.

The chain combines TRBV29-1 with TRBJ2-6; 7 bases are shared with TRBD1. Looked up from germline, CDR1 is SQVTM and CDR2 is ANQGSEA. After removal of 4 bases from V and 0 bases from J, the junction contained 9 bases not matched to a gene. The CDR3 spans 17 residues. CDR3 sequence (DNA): TGCAGCGTTGGGGGACAGTCGCCCAACTCTGGGGCCAACGTCCTGACTTTC. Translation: CSVGGQSPNSGANVLTF.

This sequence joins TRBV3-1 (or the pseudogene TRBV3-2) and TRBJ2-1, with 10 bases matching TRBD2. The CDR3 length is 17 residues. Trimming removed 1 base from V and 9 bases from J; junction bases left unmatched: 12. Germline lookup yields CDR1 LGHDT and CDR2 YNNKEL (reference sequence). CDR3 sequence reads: CASSQALSAGGPGEQFF. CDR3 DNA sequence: TGTGCCAGCAGCCAAGCCCTGTCAGCGGGGGGGCCAGGTGAGCAGTTCTTC.

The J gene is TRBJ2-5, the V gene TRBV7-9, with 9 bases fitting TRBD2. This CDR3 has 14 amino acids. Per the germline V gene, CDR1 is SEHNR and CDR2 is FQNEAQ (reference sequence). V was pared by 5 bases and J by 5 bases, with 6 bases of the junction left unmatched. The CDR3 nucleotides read TGTGCCAGCAGCGCGGGACTAGCAGGGGAGACCCAGTACTTC. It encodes CASSAGLAGETQYF.

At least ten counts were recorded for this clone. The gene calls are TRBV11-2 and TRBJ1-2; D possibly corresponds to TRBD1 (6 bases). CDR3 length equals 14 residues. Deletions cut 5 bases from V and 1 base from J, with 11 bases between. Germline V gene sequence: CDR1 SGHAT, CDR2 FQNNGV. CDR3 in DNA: TGTGCCAGCAGCCCAAGACAGGATAACTATGGCTACACCTTC. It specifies CASSPRQDNYGYTF.

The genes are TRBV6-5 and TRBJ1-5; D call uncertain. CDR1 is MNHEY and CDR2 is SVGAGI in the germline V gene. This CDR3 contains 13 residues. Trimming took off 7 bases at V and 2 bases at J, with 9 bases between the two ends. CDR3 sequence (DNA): TGTGCCAGCACCCTGGAGGGCAATCAGCCCCAGCATTTT. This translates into CASTLEGNQPQHF.

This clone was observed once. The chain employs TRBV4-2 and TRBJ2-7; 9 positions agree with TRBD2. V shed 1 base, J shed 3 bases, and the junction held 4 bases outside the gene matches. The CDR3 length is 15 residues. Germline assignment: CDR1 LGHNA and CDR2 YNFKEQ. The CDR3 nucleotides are TGTGCCAGCAGCCAAGCTAGCGGGGAAGTCTACGAGCAGTACTTC. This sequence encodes CASSQASGEVYEQYF.

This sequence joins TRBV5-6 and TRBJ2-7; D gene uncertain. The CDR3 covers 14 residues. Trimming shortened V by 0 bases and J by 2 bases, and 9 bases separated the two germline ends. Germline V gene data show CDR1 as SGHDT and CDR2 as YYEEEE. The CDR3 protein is CASSLVPGTYEQYF. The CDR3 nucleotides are TGTGCCAGCAGCTTGGTCCCAGGAACCTACGAGCAGTACTTC. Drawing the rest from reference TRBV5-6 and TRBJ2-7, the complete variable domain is DAGVTQSPTHLIKTRGQQVTLRCSPKSGHDTVSWYQQALGQGPQFIFQYYEEEERQRGNFPDRFSGHQFPNYSSELNVNALLLGDSALYLCASSLVPGTYEQYFGPGTRLTVT.

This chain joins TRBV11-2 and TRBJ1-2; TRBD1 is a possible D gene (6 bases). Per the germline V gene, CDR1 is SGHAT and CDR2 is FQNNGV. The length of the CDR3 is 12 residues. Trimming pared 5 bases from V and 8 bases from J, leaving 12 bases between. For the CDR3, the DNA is TGTGCCAGCAGCCCCATAGGGGGAGGCTACACCTTC. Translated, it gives CASSPIGGGYTF.

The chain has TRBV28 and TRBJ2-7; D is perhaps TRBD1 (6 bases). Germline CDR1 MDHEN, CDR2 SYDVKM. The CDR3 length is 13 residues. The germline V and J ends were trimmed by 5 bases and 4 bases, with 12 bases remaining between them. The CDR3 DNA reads TGTGCCAGCAGTCAGGGGCGCCGGTACGAGCAGTACGTC. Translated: CASSQGRRYEQYV.

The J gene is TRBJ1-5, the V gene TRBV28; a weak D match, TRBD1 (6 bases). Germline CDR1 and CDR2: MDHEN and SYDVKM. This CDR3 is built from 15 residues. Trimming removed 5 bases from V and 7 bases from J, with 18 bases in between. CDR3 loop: CASSPTGEGDQPQHF. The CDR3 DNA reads TGTGCCAGCAGTCCCACCGGTGAGGGGGACCAGCCCCAGCATTTT.

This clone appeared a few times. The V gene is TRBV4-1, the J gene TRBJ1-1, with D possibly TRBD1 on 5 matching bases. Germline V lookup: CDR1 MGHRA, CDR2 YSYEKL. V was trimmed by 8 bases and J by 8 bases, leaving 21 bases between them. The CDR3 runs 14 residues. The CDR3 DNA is TGCGCCAGCGGATCCGGGGGAGAGATAGCGGAAGCTTTCTTT. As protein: CASGSGGEIAEAFF.

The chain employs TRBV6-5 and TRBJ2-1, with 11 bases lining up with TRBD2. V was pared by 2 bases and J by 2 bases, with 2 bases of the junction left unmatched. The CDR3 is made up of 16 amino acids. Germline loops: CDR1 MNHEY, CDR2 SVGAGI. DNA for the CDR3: TGTGCCAGCAGTTACCTAGCGGGGGGAACCTACAATGAGCAGTTCTTC. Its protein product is CASSYLAGGTYNEQFF.

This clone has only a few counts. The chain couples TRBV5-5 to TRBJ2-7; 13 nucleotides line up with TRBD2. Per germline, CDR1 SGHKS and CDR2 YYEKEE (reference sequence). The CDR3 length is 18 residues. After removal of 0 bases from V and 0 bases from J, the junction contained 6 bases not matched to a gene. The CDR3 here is CASSLGLAGGPSSYEQYF. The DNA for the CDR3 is TGTGCCAGCAGCTTGGGACTAGCGGGGGGCCCGTCCTCCTACGAGCAGTACTTC.

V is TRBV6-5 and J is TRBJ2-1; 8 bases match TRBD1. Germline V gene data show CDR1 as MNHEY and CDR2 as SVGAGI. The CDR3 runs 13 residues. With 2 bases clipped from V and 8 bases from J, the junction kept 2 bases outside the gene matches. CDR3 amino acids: CASSYDRGDEQFF. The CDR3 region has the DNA TGTGCCAGCAGTTACGACAGGGGCGATGAGCAGTTCTTC.

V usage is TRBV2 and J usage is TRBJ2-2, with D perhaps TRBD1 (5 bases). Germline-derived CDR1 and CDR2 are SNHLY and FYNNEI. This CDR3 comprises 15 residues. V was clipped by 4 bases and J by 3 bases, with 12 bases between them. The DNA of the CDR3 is TGTGCCAGCAGTGTGGCAGGGTCGGACACCGGGGAGCTGTTTTTT. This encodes CASSVAGSDTGELFF.

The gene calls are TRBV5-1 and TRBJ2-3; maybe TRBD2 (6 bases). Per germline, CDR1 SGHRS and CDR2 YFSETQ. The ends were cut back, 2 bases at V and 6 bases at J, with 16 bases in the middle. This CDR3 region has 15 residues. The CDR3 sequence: CASSLGPEGGDTQYF. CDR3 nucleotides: TGCGCCAGCAGCTTAGGCCCGGAGGGCGGGGATACGCAGTATTTT.

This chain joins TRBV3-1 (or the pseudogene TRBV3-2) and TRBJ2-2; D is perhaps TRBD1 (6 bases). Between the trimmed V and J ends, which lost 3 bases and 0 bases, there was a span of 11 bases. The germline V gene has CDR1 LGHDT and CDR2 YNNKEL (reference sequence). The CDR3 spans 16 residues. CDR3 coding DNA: TGTGCCAGCAGCCACGACAGGCCTGCGAACACCGGGGAGCTGTTTTTT. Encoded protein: CASSHDRPANTGELFF.